This TCR beta chain was sequenced during a study of beta chain features in type 1 diabetes. Overall study results and limits: When Type 1 diabetes patients were examined, their TCRB CDR3s proved moderately but significantly shorter in all four CD4+ subsets.

Post-sort purity exceeded 95% for all sorted populations. Sequencing targeted expressed TCRB transcripts, as all isolated RNA had been reverse transcribed. Profiling relied on immunoSEQ multiplex PCR, and the TCRdb table lists in-frame clones only, not all of them. The data contain 100,000 to 150,000 clones, 16% of them singletons. V was shortened by 2 bases and J by 4 bases, with 8 bases between the two germline ends. CDR1 is ENHRY, CDR2 SYGVKD, per germline. CDR3 size: 13 residues. Only a few counts were recorded for this clone. Antigen specificity is unknown. This chain links TRBV10-3 with TRBJ1-2, with D hard to call. Sequencing used central memory CD4+ T cells from blood. The receptor was isolated from a man aged 25-45 years with type 1 diabetes. CDR3 bases: TGTGCCATCAGTGAGGATGTCGGCTATGGCTACACCTTC. Translating gives CAISEDVGYGYTF.